This is a list of T cell receptor beta chains from one sample in a study of long-term antiretroviral therapy in people with HIV. The method was immunoSEQ multiplex PCR; TCRdb's version includes in-frame clones alone and lacks a portion of them. The data show about 21,000 clones, with about nine tenths seen just once and 7% to 9.5% held by the top ten. The sequenced sample was unsorted PBMCs, obtained approximately 4.4 years before starting antiretroviral therapy. All receptors come from a woman in her 30s with HIV. Both conserved end residues are part of each CDR3. D genes are given only for firm matches. Clone size is given for some rows only: seen once, a few or many times, or a class if the clone is expanded.

TRBJ1-1,TRBD1,TRBV7-9,NA,CASSAHRDRVIEAFF,TGTGCCAGCAGCGCACACCGGGACAGGGTTATAGAAGCTTTCTTT
TRBJ2-7,NA,TRBV11-2,NA,CASSLGVGEQYF,TGTGCCAGCAGCTTGGGGGTAGGGGAGCAGTACTTC
TRBJ1-1,NA,TRBV28,NA,CASSLVGTEAFF,TGTGCCAGCAGTTTAGTGGGCACTGAAGCTTTCTTT
TRBJ2-7,TRBD2,TRBV13,NA,CASSFSGAGGRDEQYF,TGTGCCAGCAGCTTTTCTGGAGCGGGGGGGCGGGACGAGCAGTACTTC
TRBJ2-3,TRBD2,TRBV18,NA,CASSPGPSGFTDTQYF,TGTGCCAGCTCACCGGGACCTAGCGGATTCACAGATACGCAGTATTTT
TRBJ1-2,TRBD1,TRBV10-3,NA,CATSPGTGAQNYGYTF,TGTGCCACTAGCCCCGGGACAGGGGCTCAAAACTATGGCTACACCTTC
TRBJ2-1,NA,TRBV11-2,NA,CASSVQSSYNEQFF,TGTGCCAGCAGCGTACAGAGCTCCTACAATGAGCAGTTCTTC
TRBJ2-4,NA,TRBV30,NA,CAWSRFLEGGQNIQYF,TGTGCCTGGAGTAGGTTTTTGGAGGGAGGCCAAAACATTCAGTACTTC
TRBJ2-1,NA,TRBV5-1,NA,CASHWDRDNEQFF,TGCGCCAGCCATTGGGATAGAGACAATGAGCAGTTCTTC
TRBJ2-7,TRBD1,TRBV18,NA,CASSADRGDSYEQYF,TGTGCCAGCTCGGCGGACAGGGGGGATTCCTACGAGCAGTACTTC
TRBJ2-2,NA,TRBV18,once,CASSQNWTPAGELFF,TGTGCCAGCTCACAAAACTGGACCCCGGCGGGGGAGCTGTTTTTT
TRBJ1-2,TRBD1,TRBV5-1,NA,CASSNPGTGGSGYTF,TGCGCCAGCAGCAACCCCGGGACAGGGGGCAGTGGCTACACCTTC
TRBJ1-1,NA,TRBV19,NA,CASSYREMNTEAFF,TGTGCCAGTAGTTACAGGGAGATGAACACTGAAGCTTTCTTT
TRBJ1-2,NA,TRBV2,NA,CASSFRGGSDYGYTF,TGTGCCAGCAGTTTCCGGGGGGGTTCCGACTATGGCTACACCTTC
TRBJ2-5,NA,TRBV7-9,NA,CASSLDGAPKMETQYF,TGTGCCAGCAGCTTAGACGGGGCCCCGAAGATGGAGACCCAGTACTTC
TRBJ2-7,NA,TRBV19,NA,CASSIRLARQDYTYEQYF,TGTGCCAGTAGTATTCGTTTAGCCCGCCAGGACTACACCTACGAGCAGTACTTC
TRBJ2-3,NA,TRBV7-9,NA,CASRPRGAYGRVLADTQYF,TGTGCCAGCAGGCCCCGGGGTGCCTACGGACGGGTATTAGCAGATACGCAGTATTTT
TRBJ1-4,NA,TRBV5-1,NA,CASSLGATNEKLFF,TGCGCCAGCAGCTTGGGAGCAACTAATGAAAAACTGTTTTTT
TRBJ1-2,NA,TRBV10-3,NA,CAISGDPGADYTF,TGTGCCATCAGTGGGGACCCCGGCGCTGACTACACCTTC